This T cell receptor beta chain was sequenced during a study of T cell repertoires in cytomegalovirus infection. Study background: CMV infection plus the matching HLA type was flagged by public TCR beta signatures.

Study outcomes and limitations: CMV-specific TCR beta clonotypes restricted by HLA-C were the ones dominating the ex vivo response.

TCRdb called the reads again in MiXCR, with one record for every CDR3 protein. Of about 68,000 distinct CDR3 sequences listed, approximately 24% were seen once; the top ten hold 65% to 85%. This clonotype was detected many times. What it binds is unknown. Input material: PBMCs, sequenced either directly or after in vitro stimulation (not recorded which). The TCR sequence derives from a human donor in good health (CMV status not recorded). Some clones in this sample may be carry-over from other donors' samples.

The CDR3 reads CASSLGSSGGPRFF. CDR3 sequence (DNA): TGTGCCAGCAGCTTAGGGTCCTCTGGAGGGCCTCGGTTCTTC. This rearrangement joins TRBV7-2 to TRBJ2-1, with D possibly being TRBD2 (6 bases). CDR1 SGHTA and CDR2 FQGNSA come from the germline V gene. With 1 base removed from V and 15 bases from J, the gap between germline ends came to 19 bases. This CDR3 has 14 residues.